The present TCR beta chain was sequenced within a study of blood T cell repertoires in COVID-19. The overall study: There were acute and convalescent COVID-19 samples, and they came from the United States, Italy and Spain. PBMCs, B-cell-depleted T cells, or T cells were the source of the cDNA or gDNA that made up the material.

In the original workflow: The authors estimated nucleated cell counts from reference gene primer amplification. Only in-frame clones appear in the TCRdb table, and some are missing; sequencing was by immunoSEQ multiplex PCR. V and J calls and clone size are as listed in that table; D and trimming were resolved from the DNA. Counted here are tens of thousands of clones, roughly 87% occurring once; the ten biggest clones make up about 15%. This CDR3 is built from 13 residues. The V gene's germline CDR1 is SGHKS and CDR2 YYEKEE (reference sequence). V dropped 4 bases and J dropped 5; count of bases not matched to a gene: 3.

This chain links TRBV5-5 with TRBJ2-5; 9 positions match TRBD1. Sequencing was performed on peripheral blood. The sequence was collected from a male donor with acute or convalescent COVID-19. CDR3 DNA: TGTGCCAGCAGCCTAGGGACAGGGGAGACCCAGTACTTC. Protein product: CASSLGTGETQYF.